The present T cell receptor beta chain was sequenced within a study of blood T cell repertoires in COVID-19. Original data processing: Estimation of nucleated cell counts was performed using reference gene primer amplification. Sequencing used immunoSEQ multiplex PCR; TCRdb keeps in-frame clones, though not all of them. For V, J and clone size, that table is used; D and trimming come from the DNA. The data hold over 200,000 clones, with about 91% observed a single time. V lost 8 bases and J 4 bases, leaving 11 bases between the germline ends. Per the germline V gene, CDR1 is MRHNA and CDR2 is SNTAGT. The CDR3 sequence is 13 residues long. This clone came up a few times.

The source of this sequence is a person aged 18 to 30 with COVID-19, enrolled during active disease. The material sequenced was peripheral blood. This sequence joins TRBV6-4 and TRBJ2-2, with D possibly being TRBD1 (5 bases). The CDR3 spells CASRQGLTGELFF. CDR3 sequence (DNA): TGTGCCAGCCGCCAGGGTCTCACCGGGGAGCTGTTTTTT.